This T cell receptor beta chain was sequenced in a study of shared clonotypes between healthy human individuals. Study outcomes and limitations: The donor pool, a small one, limited the genetic and exposure-history diversity represented. Naive subsets, compared against memory subsets, generally had larger estimated richness values.

Comments on this clone: Its antigen remains unknown.

CD8 cells regarded as naive lacked CD45RO, were positively chosen for CCR7, and omitted terminally differentiated effector memory CD45RA+ cells. The table came from immunoSEQ multiplex PCR; TCRdb's copy has only in-frame clones and leaves some out. The table lists some 2,100,000 clones, under 95% of them singletons. Trimming stripped 1 base from V and 4 bases from J, with 11 bases between. The CDR3 spans 14 residues. CDR1 is SGHVS and CDR2 is FNYEAQ in the germline V gene. This TCR came from a man aged 18-30 years in good health. Some clones in this sample may be carry-over from other donors' samples. The chain carries TRBV7-6 and TRBJ2-7, with D possibly being TRBD1 (6 bases). The sample taken for sequencing was naive CD8+ T cells from PBMCs. Here the CDR3 DNA reads TGTGCCAGCAGCTTAGAAGTGACAGGTTACGAGCAGTACTTC. Its protein product is CASSLEVTGYEQYF.